This T cell receptor beta chain was retrieved from a study of T cell responses to AZD1222 COVID-19 vaccine. Study-level results: Distributed over spike, vaccine-associated CD4 TCRs predominated at 160-218 and 743-854. The donor cohort was predominantly white British with a female majority, and clonal diversity may have been underestimated.

Libraries were prepared by immunoSEQ multiplex PCR; TCRdb keeps only in-frame clonotypes and omits some of them. The sample yields some 97,000 clones, approximately 90% seen once. The sample holds one count of this clone. Its antigen is currently unknown. The clonotype comes from an adult in good health. The sample was peripheral blood, taken on day 0 of AZD1222 vaccination.

The CDR3 here is CASSGTRVYNEQFF. CDR3 coding DNA: TGCGCCAGCAGTGGGACTAGGGTATACAATGAGCAGTTCTTC. This chain connects TRBV10-2 to TRBJ2-1; 7 positions match TRBD2. CDR3 length: 14 residues. Germline V gene lookup returns CDR1 WSHSY and CDR2 SAAADI. V lost 4 bases to trimming and J lost 4 bases; unmatched junction nucleotides: 4.